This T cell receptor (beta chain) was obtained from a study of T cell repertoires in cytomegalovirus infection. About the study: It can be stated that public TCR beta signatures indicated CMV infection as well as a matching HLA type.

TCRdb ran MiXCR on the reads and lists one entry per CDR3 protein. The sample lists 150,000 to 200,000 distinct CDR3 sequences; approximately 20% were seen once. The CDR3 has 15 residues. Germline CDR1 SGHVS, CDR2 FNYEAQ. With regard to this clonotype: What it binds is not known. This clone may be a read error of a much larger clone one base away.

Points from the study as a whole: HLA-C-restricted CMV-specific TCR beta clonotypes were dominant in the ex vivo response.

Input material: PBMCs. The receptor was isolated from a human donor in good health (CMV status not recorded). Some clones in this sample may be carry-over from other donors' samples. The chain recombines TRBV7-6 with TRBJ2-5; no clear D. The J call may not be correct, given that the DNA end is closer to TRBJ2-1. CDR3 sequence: CASSFSYRADETQFF. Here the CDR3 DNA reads TGTGCCAGCAGCTTCTCTTACCGGGCGGACGAGACCCAGTTCTTC.